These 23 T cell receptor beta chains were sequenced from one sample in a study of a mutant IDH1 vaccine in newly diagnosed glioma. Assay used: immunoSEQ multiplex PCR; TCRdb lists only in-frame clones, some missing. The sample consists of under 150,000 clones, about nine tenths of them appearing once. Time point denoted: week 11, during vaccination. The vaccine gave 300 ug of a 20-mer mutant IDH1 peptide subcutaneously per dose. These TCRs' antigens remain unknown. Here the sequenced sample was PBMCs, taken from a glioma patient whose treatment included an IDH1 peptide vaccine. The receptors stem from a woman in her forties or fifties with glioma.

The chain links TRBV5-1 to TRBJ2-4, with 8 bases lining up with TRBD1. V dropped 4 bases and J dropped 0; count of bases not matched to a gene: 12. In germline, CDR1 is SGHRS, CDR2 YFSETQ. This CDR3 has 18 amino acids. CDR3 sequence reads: CASSHGQGSHLAKNIQYF. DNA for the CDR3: TGCGCCAGCAGCCACGGACAGGGCTCTCACTTAGCCAAAAACATTCAGTACTTC.

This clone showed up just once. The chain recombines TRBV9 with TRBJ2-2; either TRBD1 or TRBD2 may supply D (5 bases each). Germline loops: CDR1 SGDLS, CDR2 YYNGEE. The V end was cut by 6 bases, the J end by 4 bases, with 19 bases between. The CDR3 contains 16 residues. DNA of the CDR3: TGTGCCAGCACCGGGATTGGGGGTCTTGGCACCGGGGAGCTGTTTTTT. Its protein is CASTGIGGLGTGELFF. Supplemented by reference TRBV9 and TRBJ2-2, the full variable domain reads DSGVTQTPKHLITATGQRVTLRCSPRSGDLSVYWYQQSLDQGLQFLIQYYNGEERAKGNILERFSAQQFPDLHSELNLSSLELGDSALYFCASTGIGGLGTGELFFGEGSRLTVL.

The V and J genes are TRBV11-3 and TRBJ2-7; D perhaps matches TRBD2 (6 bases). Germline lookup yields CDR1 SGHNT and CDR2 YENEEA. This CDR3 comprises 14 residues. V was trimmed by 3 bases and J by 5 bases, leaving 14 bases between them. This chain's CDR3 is CASSLRFGSHEQYF. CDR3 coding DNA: TGTGCCAGCAGCTTGCGCTTCGGGAGCCACGAGCAGTACTTC.

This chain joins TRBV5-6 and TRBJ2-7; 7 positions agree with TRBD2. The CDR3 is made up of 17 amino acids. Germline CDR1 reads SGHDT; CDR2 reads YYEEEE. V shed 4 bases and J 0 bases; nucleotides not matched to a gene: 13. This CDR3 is CASSPLVGGGSSYEQYF. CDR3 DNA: TGTGCCAGCAGCCCGCTGGTGGGCGGGGGTTCCTCCTACGAGCAGTACTTC.

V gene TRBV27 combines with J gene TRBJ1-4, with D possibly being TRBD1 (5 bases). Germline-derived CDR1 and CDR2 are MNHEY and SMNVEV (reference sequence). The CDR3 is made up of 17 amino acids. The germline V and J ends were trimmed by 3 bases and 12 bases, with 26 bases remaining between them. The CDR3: CASSFLPTGTRGLELFF. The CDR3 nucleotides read TGTGCCAGCAGTTTCCTCCCCACCGGGACCCGGGGTTTAGAACTGTTTTTT.

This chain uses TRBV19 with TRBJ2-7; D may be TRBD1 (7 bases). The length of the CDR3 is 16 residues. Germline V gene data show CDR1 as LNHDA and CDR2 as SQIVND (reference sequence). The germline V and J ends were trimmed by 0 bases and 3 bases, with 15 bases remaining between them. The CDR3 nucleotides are TGTGCCAGTAGTATAGATAGCGGACAGGCCTTCTACGAGCAGTACTTC. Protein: CASSIDSGQAFYEQYF.

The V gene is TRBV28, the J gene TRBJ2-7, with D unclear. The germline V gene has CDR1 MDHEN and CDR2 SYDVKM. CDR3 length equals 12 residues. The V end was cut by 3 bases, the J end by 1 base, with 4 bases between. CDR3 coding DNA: TGTGCCAGCAGTTTCGATTCCTACGAGCAGTACTTC. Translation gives CASSFDSYEQYF.

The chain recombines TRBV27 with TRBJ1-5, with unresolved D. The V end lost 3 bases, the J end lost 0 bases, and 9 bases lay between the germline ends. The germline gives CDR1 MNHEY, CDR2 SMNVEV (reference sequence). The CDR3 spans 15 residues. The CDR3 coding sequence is TGTGCCAGCAGTTTCACACCTTATAGCAATCAGCCCCAGCATTTT. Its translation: CASSFTPYSNQPQHF.

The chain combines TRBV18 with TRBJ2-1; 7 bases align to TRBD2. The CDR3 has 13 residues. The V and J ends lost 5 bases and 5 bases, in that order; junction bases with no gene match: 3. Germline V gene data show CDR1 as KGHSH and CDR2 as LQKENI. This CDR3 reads CASSAGENNEQFF. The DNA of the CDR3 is TGTGCCAGCTCAGCGGGAGAAAACAATGAGCAGTTCTTC.

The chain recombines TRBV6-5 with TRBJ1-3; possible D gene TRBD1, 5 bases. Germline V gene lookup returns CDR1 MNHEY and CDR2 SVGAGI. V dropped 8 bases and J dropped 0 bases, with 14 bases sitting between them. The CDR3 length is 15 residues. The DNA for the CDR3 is TGTGCCAGCTATCCGGGGCAGATCTCTGGAAACACCATATATTTT. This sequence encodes CASYPGQISGNTIYF.

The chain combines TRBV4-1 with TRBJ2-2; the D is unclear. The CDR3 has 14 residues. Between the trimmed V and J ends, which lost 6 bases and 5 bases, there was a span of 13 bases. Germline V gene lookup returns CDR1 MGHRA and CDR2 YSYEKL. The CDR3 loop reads CASSRAGATGELFF. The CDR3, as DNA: TGCGCCAGCAGTCGGGCTGGCGCGACCGGGGAGCTGTTTTTT.

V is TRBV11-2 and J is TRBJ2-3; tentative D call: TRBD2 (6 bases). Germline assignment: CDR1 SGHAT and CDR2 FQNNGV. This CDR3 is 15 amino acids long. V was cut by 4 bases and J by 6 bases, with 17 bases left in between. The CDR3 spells CASSSRLEPPDTQYF. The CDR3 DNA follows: TGTGCCAGCAGCTCCCGACTAGAACCCCCGGATACGCAGTATTTT.

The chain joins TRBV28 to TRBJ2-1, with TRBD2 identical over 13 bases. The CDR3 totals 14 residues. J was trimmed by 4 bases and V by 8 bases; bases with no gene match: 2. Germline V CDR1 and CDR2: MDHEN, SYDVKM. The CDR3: CASSGLAGYNEQFF. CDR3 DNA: TGTGCCAGCTCGGGACTAGCGGGATACAATGAGCAGTTCTTC.

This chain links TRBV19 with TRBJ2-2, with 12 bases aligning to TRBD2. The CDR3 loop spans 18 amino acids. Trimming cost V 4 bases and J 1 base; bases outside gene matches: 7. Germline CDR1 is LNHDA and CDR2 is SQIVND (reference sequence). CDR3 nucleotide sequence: TGTGCCAGTAGTAGCCCCGGACTAGCGGGACGGAACACCGGGGAGCTGTTTTTT. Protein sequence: CASSSPGLAGRNTGELFF.

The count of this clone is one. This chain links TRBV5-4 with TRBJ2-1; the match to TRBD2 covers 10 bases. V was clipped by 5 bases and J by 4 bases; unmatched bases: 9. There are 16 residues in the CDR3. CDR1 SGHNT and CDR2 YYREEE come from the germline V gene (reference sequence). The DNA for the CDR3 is TGTGCCAGCAGTATCTGGGTACTAGCGGGATACAATGAGCAGTTCTTC. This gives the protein CASSIWVLAGYNEQFF.

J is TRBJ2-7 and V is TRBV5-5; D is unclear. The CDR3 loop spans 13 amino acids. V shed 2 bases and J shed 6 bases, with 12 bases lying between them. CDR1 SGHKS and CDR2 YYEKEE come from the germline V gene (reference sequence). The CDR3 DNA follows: TGTGCCAGCAGCTTCGCTAGAGCTCGCGAGCAGTACTTC. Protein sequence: CASSFARAREQYF.

The CDR3 spells CASSFSGSRVGETQYF. CDR3 DNA: TGTGCCAGCAGCTTCAGCGGGAGCCGAGTAGGAGAGACCCAGTACTTC. The rearrangement uses TRBV7-3 and TRBJ2-5, with 8 bases fitting TRBD2. V was clipped by 3 bases and J by 4 bases; unmatched bases: 10. Germline CDR1 SGHTA, CDR2 FQGTGA. This CDR3 is 16 amino acids long.

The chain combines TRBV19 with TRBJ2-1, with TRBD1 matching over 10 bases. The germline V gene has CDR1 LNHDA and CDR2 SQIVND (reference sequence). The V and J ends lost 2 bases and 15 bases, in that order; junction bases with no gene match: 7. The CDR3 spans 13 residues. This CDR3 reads CASSISGTGAAFF. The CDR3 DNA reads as TGTGCCAGTAGTATAAGTGGGACAGGGGCTGCGTTCTTC.

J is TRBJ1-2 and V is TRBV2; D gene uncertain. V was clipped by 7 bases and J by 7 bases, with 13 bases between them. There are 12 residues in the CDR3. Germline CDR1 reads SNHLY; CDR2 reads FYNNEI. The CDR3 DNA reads TGTGCCAGCATTGGGTCCCGGAGTGGCTACACCTTC. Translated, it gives CASIGSRSGYTF.

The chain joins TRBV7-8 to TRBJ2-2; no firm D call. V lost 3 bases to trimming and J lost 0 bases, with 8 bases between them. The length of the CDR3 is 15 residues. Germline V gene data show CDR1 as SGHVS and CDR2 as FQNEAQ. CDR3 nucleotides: TGTGCCAGCAGCTTTACGACGGCGAACACCGGGGAGCTGTTTTTT. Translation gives CASSFTTANTGELFF. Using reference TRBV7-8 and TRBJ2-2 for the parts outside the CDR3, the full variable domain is GAGVSQSPRYKVAKRGQDVALRCDPISGHVSLFWYQQALGQGPEFLTYFQNEAQLDKSGLPSDRFFAERPEGSVSTLKIQRTQQEDSAVYLCASSFTTANTGELFFGEGSRLTVL.

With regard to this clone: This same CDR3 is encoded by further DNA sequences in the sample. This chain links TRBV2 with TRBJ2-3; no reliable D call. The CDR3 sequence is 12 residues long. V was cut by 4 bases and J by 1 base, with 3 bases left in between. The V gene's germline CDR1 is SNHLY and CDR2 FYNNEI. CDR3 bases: TGTGCCAGCAGTGTAGGCACAGATACGCAGTATTTT. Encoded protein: CASSVGTDTQYF. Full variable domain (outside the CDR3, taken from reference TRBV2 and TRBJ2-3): EPEVTQTPSHQVTQMGQEVILRCVPISNHLYFYWYRQILGQKVEFLVSFYNNEISEKSEIFDDQFSVERPDGSNFTLKIRSTKLEDSAMYFCASSVGTDTQYFGPGTRLTVL.

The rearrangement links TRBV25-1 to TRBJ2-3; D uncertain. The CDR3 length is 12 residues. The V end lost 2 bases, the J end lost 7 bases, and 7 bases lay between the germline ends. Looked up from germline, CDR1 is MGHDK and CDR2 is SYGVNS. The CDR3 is CASSEQPNTQYF. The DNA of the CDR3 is TGTGCCAGCAGTGAACAACCCAATACGCAGTATTTT.

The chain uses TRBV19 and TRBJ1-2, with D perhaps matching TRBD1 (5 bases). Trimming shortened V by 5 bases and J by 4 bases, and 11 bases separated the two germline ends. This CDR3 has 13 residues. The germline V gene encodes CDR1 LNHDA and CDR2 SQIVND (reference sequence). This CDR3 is CASSARRGYGYTF. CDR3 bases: TGTGCCAGTAGTGCAAGGAGGGGCTATGGCTACACCTTC.